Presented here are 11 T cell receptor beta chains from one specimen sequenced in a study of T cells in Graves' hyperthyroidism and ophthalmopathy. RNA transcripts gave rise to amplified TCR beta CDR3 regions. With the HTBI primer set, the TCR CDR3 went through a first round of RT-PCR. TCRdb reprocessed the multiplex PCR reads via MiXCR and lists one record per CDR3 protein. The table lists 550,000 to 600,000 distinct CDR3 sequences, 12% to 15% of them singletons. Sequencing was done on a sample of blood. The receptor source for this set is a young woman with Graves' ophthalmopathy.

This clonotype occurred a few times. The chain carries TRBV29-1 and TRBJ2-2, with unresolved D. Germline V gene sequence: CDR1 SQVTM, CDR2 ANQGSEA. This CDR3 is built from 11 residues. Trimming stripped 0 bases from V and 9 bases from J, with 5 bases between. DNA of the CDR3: TGCAGCGTTGAAGAGGGCCGGGAGCTGTTTTTT. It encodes CSVEEGRELFF.

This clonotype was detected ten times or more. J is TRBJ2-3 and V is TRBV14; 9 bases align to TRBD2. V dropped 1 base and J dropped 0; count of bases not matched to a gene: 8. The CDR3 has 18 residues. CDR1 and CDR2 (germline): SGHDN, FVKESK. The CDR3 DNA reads TGTGCCAGCAGCCAAGCTCTCGTAGCGGGAGCGAGCACAGATACGCAGTATTTT. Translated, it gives CASSQALVAGASTDTQYF.

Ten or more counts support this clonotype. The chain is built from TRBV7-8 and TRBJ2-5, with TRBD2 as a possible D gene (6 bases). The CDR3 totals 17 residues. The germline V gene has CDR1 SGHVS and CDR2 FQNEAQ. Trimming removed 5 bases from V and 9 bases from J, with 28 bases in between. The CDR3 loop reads CASSPAVTGTPFIAQYF. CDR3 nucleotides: TGTGCCAGCAGCCCAGCGGTCACTGGGACTCCGTTCATTGCCCAGTACTTC.

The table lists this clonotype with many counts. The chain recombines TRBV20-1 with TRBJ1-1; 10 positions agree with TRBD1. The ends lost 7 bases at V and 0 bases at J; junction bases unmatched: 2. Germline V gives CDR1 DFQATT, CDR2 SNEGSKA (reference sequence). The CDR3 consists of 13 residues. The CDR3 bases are TGCAGTGGACAGGGGGCCTTGAACACTGAAGCTTTCTTT. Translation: CSGQGALNTEAFF.

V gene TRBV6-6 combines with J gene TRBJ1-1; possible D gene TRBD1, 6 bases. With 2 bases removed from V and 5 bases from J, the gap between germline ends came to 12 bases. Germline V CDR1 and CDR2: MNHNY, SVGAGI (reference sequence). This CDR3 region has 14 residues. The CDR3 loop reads CASSYLTGRTEAFF. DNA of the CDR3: TGTGCCAGCAGTTACCTAACAGGGAGAACTGAAGCTTTCTTT.

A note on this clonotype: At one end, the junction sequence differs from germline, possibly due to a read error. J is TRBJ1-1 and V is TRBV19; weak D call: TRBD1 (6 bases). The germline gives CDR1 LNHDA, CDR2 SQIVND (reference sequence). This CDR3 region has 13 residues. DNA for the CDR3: TGTGCCAGTAGTTTTCGGGGGGCGGTTGAAGCTCTCTTT. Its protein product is CASSFRGAVEALF.

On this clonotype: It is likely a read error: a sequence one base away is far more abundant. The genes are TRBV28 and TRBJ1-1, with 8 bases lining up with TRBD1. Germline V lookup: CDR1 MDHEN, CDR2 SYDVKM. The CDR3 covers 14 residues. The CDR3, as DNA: TGTGCCAGCAGTTTAGGACAGGGTAACACTGGAGCTTTCTTT. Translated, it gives CASSLGQGNTGAFF.

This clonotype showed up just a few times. DNA for the CDR3: TGCAGTGCTCCAACCGACAGGACAGGGACTTATAGCAATCAGCCCCAGCATTTT. Its protein product is CSAPTDRTGTYSNQPQHF. The chain recombines TRBV20-1 with TRBJ1-5; 8 bases fit TRBD1. Per the germline V gene, CDR1 is DFQATT and CDR2 is SNEGSKA (reference sequence). J lost 0 bases, V lost 5 bases, and 15 bases had no gene match. This CDR3 is 18 amino acids long.

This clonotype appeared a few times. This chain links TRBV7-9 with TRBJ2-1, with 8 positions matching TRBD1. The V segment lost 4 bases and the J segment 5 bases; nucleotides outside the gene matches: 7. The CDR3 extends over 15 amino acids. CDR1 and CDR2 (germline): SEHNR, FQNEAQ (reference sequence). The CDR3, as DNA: TGTGCCAGCAGCTCCTCCAAGGACAGGGACAATGAGCAGTTCTTC. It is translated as CASSSSKDRDNEQFF.

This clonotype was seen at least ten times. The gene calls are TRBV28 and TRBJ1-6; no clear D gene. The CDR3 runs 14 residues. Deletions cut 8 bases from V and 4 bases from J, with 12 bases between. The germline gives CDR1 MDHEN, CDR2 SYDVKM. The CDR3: CASCAAEYNSPLHF. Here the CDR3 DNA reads TGTGCCAGCTGCGCGGCAGAATATAATTCACCCCTCCACTTT.

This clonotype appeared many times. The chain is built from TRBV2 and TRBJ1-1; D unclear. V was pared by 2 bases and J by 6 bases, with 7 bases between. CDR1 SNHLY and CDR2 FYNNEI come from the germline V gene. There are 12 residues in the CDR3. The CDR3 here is CASSENGPEAFF. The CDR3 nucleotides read TGTGCCAGCAGTGAAAACGGCCCTGAAGCTTTCTTT.